This T cell receptor beta chain was identified during a study of response to subunit inactivated influenza vaccine. General observations from the study: It was the authors' suggestion that each seasonal influenza vaccination recruits few new T cells.

TCRdb called the RT-PCR reads again in MiXCR, with one record for every CDR3 protein. Among roughly 670,000 distinct CDR3 sequences listed, 13% to 15% were seen once. Ten or more counts support this clonotype. The target antigen is unknown. The CDR3 runs 15 residues. Germline V gene lookup returns CDR1 ENHRY and CDR2 SYGVKD. V dropped 3 bases and J dropped 4 bases, with 14 bases sitting between them. The clonotype originates from a man aged 45-65 years who received an inactivated influenza vaccine. The specimen comprised PBMCs from blood, sampled 14 to 15 days before vaccination. The chain recombines TRBV10-3 with TRBJ2-3, with D possibly being TRBD1 (6 bases). CDR3 DNA: TGTGCCATCAGTGATGGAGCCTCAGGGGCAGATACGCAGTATTTT. As protein: CAISDGASGADTQYF.